Below, 16 T cell receptor beta chains from the same sample are listed, as sequenced in a study of T-cell reconstitution after alpha-beta-depleted transplantation in children. Unique molecular identifiers featured in how the TCRbeta library was prepared. Each CDR3 protein gets one entry after TCRdb re-called the PCR reads with MiXCR. This sample yields about 420,000 distinct CDR3 sequences, of which about a sixth are seen a single time; roughly 29% belongs to the top ten. Sequences were derived from PBMCs, mostly from graft donor cells, sampled 360 days after TCRalphabeta/CD19-depleted stem cell transplant. The receptors were sampled from a boy younger than two who had a stem cell transplant for Wiskott-Aldrich syndrome, so the T cells may come from the graft donor.

The rearrangement uses TRBV10-3 and TRBJ2-2; D is unclear. Trimming cost V 10 bases and J 2 bases, with 8 bases left between them. Germline V gene data show CDR1 as ENHRY and CDR2 as SYGVKD. CDR3 length: 12 residues. The CDR3 DNA sequence: TGTGCCACCTCCGGCAACACCGGGGAGCTGTTTTTT. Encoded protein: CATSGNTGELFF.

This clonotype appeared many times. The rearrangement uses TRBV10-3 and TRBJ2-7; the D is unclear. This CDR3 spans 13 amino acids. Per the germline V gene, CDR1 is ENHRY and CDR2 is SYGVKD. The germline V and J ends were trimmed by 3 bases and 3 bases, with 9 bases remaining between them. CDR3 amino acids: CAISDNIDYEQYF. CDR3 bases: TGTGCCATCAGTGATAATATCGACTACGAGCAGTACTTC.

This clonotype came up a few times. This rearrangement joins TRBV12-3 or TRBV12-4 to TRBJ1-2; possible D gene TRBD1, 6 bases. V shed 6 bases and J shed 1 base, with 12 bases lying between them. There are 14 residues in the CDR3. The CDR3 coding sequence is TGTGCCAGCAGCAGAGACAGGAATAACTATGGCTACACCTTC. It codes for CASSRDRNNYGYTF.

This clonotype was observed a few times. The V call is TRBV11-2, the J call TRBJ2-3; 14 nucleotides align to TRBD2. Per the germline V gene, CDR1 is SGHAT and CDR2 is FQNNGV. This CDR3 spans 18 amino acids. V shed 1 base and J 4 bases; nucleotides not matched to a gene: 7. CDR3 coding DNA: TGTGCCAGCAGCTTAGCTCTCGCGACTAGCGGGGGGGCAGATACGCAGTATTTT. As protein: CASSLALATSGGADTQYF.

This clonotype was seen repeatedly, ten times or more. The rearrangement uses TRBV5-1 and TRBJ2-6, with D unresolved. CDR1 is SGHRS, CDR2 YFSETQ, per germline. The CDR3 is 15 residues long. Trimming took 0 bases from V and 0 from J, leaving 4 bases between them. The CDR3 loop reads CASSLAFSGANVLTF. The CDR3 region has the DNA TGCGCCAGCAGCTTGGCCTTCTCTGGGGCCAACGTCCTGACTTTC.

This sequence joins TRBV4-3 and TRBJ2-1, with D possibly matching TRBD2 (6 bases). The V gene's germline CDR1 is LGHNA and CDR2 YSLEER. The ends were cut back, 1 base at V and 2 bases at J, with 9 bases in the middle. The CDR3 has 15 amino acids. CDR3 sequence reads: CASSQGDSPYNEQFF. The CDR3 nucleotides read TGCGCCAGCAGCCAAGGGGACTCCCCCTACAATGAGCAGTTCTTC.

This clonotype was seen a handful of times. CDR3 sequence (DNA): TGCGCCAGCAGTGAGTTGCATTTATTTTTGAACACTGAAGCTTTCTTT. Its protein is CASSELHLFLNTEAFF. This chain links TRBV10-2 with TRBJ1-1; D gene unclear. Trimming removed 1 base at V and 0 bases at J, with 12 bases between. The CDR3 is made up of 16 amino acids. Germline CDR1 reads WSHSY; CDR2 reads SAAADI.

This clonotype occurred a few times. The chain is built from TRBV28 and TRBJ2-7, with 9 positions matching TRBD1. Germline CDR1 is MDHEN and CDR2 is SYDVKM. The J segment lost 0 bases and the V segment lost 1 base, leaving 4 bases of the junction unmatched. The CDR3 has 16 residues. The CDR3 protein is CASSLYWDRDSYEQYF. CDR3 DNA: TGTGCCAGCAGTTTATATTGGGACAGGGACTCCTACGAGCAGTACTTC.

The chain couples TRBV6-1 to TRBJ2-2; 7 bases agree with TRBD2. The CDR3 sequence is 17 residues long. V was clipped by 7 bases and J by 3 bases; unmatched bases: 14. The germline V gene encodes CDR1 MNHNS and CDR2 SASEGT. The CDR3 DNA is TGTGCCAGCACGCGGGGGTACCCAACTGCTGACACCGGGGAGCTGTTTTTT. This gives the protein CASTRGYPTADTGELFF.

The chain recombines TRBV6-1 with TRBJ2-5; 7 positions agree with TRBD2. With V trimmed by 4 bases and J by 4 bases, 12 bases remained unmatched. In germline, CDR1 is MNHNS, CDR2 SASEGT. The CDR3 has 16 amino acids. The chain's CDR3 is CASSAGLSGKRETQYF. Written as DNA, the CDR3 is TGTGCCAGCAGTGCGGGCCTAAGCGGGAAGAGAGAGACCCAGTACTTC.

This clonotype was detected a few times. DNA of the CDR3: TGTGCCAGCAGACAGGGCGCTAAGGGGGCCAAAAACATTCAGTACTTC. Its translation is CASRQGAKGAKNIQYF. The V call is TRBV12-3 or TRBV12-4, the J call TRBJ2-4, with D possibly being TRBD1 (6 bases). Trimming cost V 6 bases and J 1 base, with 16 bases left between them. The CDR3 has 16 residues.

This clonotype was found a few times. This chain joins TRBV12-3 or TRBV12-4 and TRBJ2-5, with TRBD1 as a possible D gene (5 bases). V was pared by 5 bases and J by 5 bases, with 12 bases between. This CDR3 comprises 13 residues. DNA of the CDR3: TGTGCCAGCAGTGCCTACCACAGGGAGACCCAGTACTTC. Its protein is CASSAYHRETQYF.

This chain links TRBV15 with TRBJ1-2; D perhaps matches TRBD1 (5 bases). V was cut by 6 bases and J by 8 bases, with 22 bases left in between. The CDR3 spans 15 residues. CDR1 is LNHNV and CDR2 is YYDKDF in the germline V gene (reference sequence). The chain's CDR3 is CATRKPGGVSRGYTF. The CDR3 region has the DNA TGTGCCACCAGAAAGCCTGGGGGGGTCTCTCGGGGCTACACCTTC.

Only a few counts were recorded for this clonotype. The J gene is TRBJ2-7, the V gene TRBV5-6, with D maybe TRBD1 (5 bases). Trimming left V 0 bases short and J 2 bases short, with 9 bases between. This CDR3 is built from 14 residues. The germline V gene has CDR1 SGHDT and CDR2 YYEEEE. CDR3 coding DNA: TGTGCCAGCAGCTTGGTCAGGGTCCCCTACGAGCAGTACTTC. The encoded protein is CASSLVRVPYEQYF.

The chain employs TRBV5-1 and TRBJ2-1; no firm D call. Germline V lookup: CDR1 SGHRS, CDR2 YFSETQ. The CDR3 length is 11 residues. V lost 2 bases to trimming and J lost 9 bases, with 6 bases between them. The CDR3 DNA reads as TGCGCCAGCAGCTTCTGGAGTGAGCAGTTCTTC. Protein: CASSFWSEQFF. The full variable domain, with the rest looked up from reference TRBV5-1 and TRBJ2-1, is KAGVTQTPRYLIKTRGQQVTLSCSPISGHRSVSWYQQTPGQGLQFLFEYFSETQRNKGNFPGRFSGRQFSNSRSEMNVSTLELGDSALYLCASSFWSEQFFGPGTRLTVL.

The chain has TRBV5-1 and TRBJ2-7, with 8 bases identical to TRBD1. With V trimmed by 4 bases and J by 6 bases, 3 bases remained unmatched. The CDR3 length is 12 residues. The V gene's germline CDR1 is SGHRS and CDR2 YFSETQ. CDR3 residues: CASSTGTGEQYF. The CDR3, as DNA: TGCGCCAGCAGCACCGGGACAGGCGAGCAGTACTTC.